These 20 T cell receptor beta chains originate from one sample sequenced in a study of T-cell reconstitution after alpha-beta-depleted transplantation in children. TCRbeta library preparation incorporated unique molecular identifiers. In TCRdb, the PCR reads were re-called with MiXCR into one record per CDR3 protein. The table records about 980,000 distinct CDR3 sequences, about 31% of them present only once. The sequencing here drew on PBMCs, mostly from graft donor cells, taken 360 days after TCRalphabeta/CD19-depleted stem cell transplant. The receptors originated from a boy younger than two who had a stem cell transplant for SCID, so the T cells may come from the graft donor.

The J gene is TRBJ2-3, the V gene TRBV28; D gene ambiguous. This CDR3 is 15 amino acids long. V shed 1 base and J shed 6 bases, with 14 bases lying between them. CDR1 is MDHEN and CDR2 is SYDVKM in the germline V gene. Written as DNA, the CDR3 is TGTGCCAGCAGTTTATCCCTGGATGTCACGGATACGCAGTATTTT. It yields the protein CASSLSLDVTDTQYF.

The chain links TRBV2 to TRBJ2-1; 9 bases fit TRBD1. With 4 bases clipped from V and 4 bases from J, the junction kept 8 bases outside the gene matches. The CDR3 sequence is 16 residues long. Germline V gene sequence: CDR1 SNHLY, CDR2 FYNNEI. The CDR3 sequence: CASSGGGQGIYNEQFF. Written as DNA, the CDR3 is TGTGCCAGCAGTGGGGGGGGACAGGGCATTTACAATGAGCAGTTCTTC.

The J gene is TRBJ1-2, the V gene TRBV4-1; D possibly corresponds to TRBD1 (5 bases). V lost 0 bases and J lost 3, with 14 bases in between. Germline assignment: CDR1 MGHRA and CDR2 YSYEKL. The CDR3 consists of 16 residues. CDR3 sequence (DNA): TGCGCCAGCAGCCAAGATCGCGGGACCGATTACTATGGCTACACCTTC. Translating it yields CASSQDRGTDYYGYTF.

This clonotype turned up a few times. This sequence joins TRBV10-3 and TRBJ2-1; D is uncertain. The germline gives CDR1 ENHRY, CDR2 SYGVKD. The germline V and J ends were trimmed by 3 bases and 0 bases, with 15 bases remaining between them. The CDR3 runs 17 residues. CDR3 sequence reads: CAISDPSDWSSYNEQFF. The CDR3 nucleotides read TGTGCCATCAGTGACCCCTCCGACTGGAGCTCCTACAATGAGCAGTTCTTC.

The chain combines TRBV5-1 with TRBJ2-1, with 8 bases identical to TRBD2. Trimming at V came to 7 bases and at J to 4 bases, leaving 7 bases not matched to a gene. The CDR3 has 14 residues. The germline V gene has CDR1 SGHRS and CDR2 YFSETQ. This chain's CDR3 is CASWGGGPYNEQFF. The CDR3 nucleotides are TGCGCCAGCTGGGGCGGGGGGCCGTACAATGAGCAGTTCTTC.

This chain connects TRBV19 to TRBJ1-6; D perhaps matches TRBD1 (5 bases). The CDR3 spans 15 residues. V was pared by 6 bases and J by 8 bases, with 17 bases between. CDR1 is LNHDA and CDR2 is SQIVND in the germline V gene (reference sequence). The CDR3 spells CASSGADGPDSPLHF. CDR3 bases: TGTGCCAGTAGCGGGGCAGATGGGCCTGATTCACCCCTCCACTTT.

This clonotype was seen only a few times. This sequence joins TRBV12-3 or TRBV12-4 and TRBJ2-3; possibly TRBD1 for D (5 bases). Deletions cut 6 bases from V and 5 bases from J, with 9 bases between. CDR3 length equals 12 residues. CDR3 in DNA: TGTGCCAGCAGGGGGCCCCGAGATACGCAGTATTTT. This codes for CASRGPRDTQYF.

The CDR3 sequence: CSALTPGRSDTQYF. The CDR3 nucleotides read TGCAGTGCTCTTACACCGGGGCGGTCAGATACGCAGTATTTT. The V and J genes are TRBV20-1 and TRBJ2-3; D tentatively reads TRBD1 or TRBD2 (5 bases each). The V gene lost 5 bases and the J gene lost 4 bases, with 16 bases spanning the gap. Germline CDR1 DFQATT, CDR2 SNEGSKA (reference sequence). The CDR3 is 14 amino acids.

This rearrangement joins TRBV6-1 to TRBJ2-5; possible D gene TRBD2, 5 bases. The germline V gene encodes CDR1 MNHNS and CDR2 SASEGT. Between the trimmed V and J ends, which lost 6 bases and 0 bases, there was a span of 11 bases. This CDR3 comprises 14 residues. Here the CDR3 reads CASSTRDYQETQYF. For the CDR3, the DNA is TGTGCCAGCAGCACCCGGGATTACCAAGAGACCCAGTACTTC.

This chain connects TRBV20-1 to TRBJ2-5, with D perhaps TRBD2 (6 bases). The CDR3 is 16 residues long. Germline assignment: CDR1 DFQATT and CDR2 SNEGSKA (reference sequence). Between the trimmed V and J ends, which lost 4 bases and 2 bases, there was a span of 20 bases. The CDR3 loop reads CSAITLRRGIQETQYF. The CDR3 DNA sequence: TGCAGTGCTATCACCCTCCGGCGGGGAATACAAGAGACCCAGTACTTC.

The chain is built from TRBV4-3 and TRBJ2-6; D uncertain. Per germline, CDR1 LGHNA and CDR2 YSLEER. Trimming left V 2 bases short and J 0 bases short, with 14 bases between. The CDR3 covers 18 residues. CDR3 in DNA: TGCGCCAGCAGCCAATCCGGCCTCGGCAGCTCTGGGGCCAACGTCCTGACTTTC. Translated, it gives CASSQSGLGSSGANVLTF.

The chain combines TRBV2 with TRBJ1-3; D gene unclear. The CDR3 runs 16 residues. Germline CDR1 SNHLY, CDR2 FYNNEI. The V end was cut by 1 base, the J end by 2 bases, with 12 bases between. For the CDR3, the DNA is TGTGCCAGCAGTGAAGTGGGGAGTAAGGCTGGAAACACCATATATTTT. Its protein is CASSEVGSKAGNTIYF.

V is TRBV5-6 and J is TRBJ2-1; D call uncertain. The V end lost 1 base, the J end lost 0 bases, and 8 bases lay between the germline ends. CDR1 and CDR2 from the germline V gene are SGHDT and YYEEEE. The CDR3 runs 15 residues. CDR3 protein: CASSLTVNSYNEQFF. CDR3 in DNA: TGTGCCAGCAGCTTGACAGTAAACTCCTACAATGAGCAGTTCTTC.

This chain joins TRBV12-3 or TRBV12-4 and TRBJ2-2; D ambiguous. The CDR3 contains 14 residues. Trimming cost V 3 bases and J 4 bases, with 9 bases left between them. CDR3 coding DNA: TGTGCCAGCAGTTTCGCACGGGCCACCGGGGAGCTGTTTTTT. It codes for CASSFARATGELFF.

CDR3 region: CATSRDLGTGDYEQYF. The CDR3 region has the DNA TGTGCCACCAGCAGAGATCTGGGGACAGGGGACTACGAGCAGTACTTC. The chain links TRBV15 to TRBJ2-7, with 10 bases fitting TRBD1. The germline CDR1 and CDR2 sequences are LNHNV and YYDKDF (reference sequence). With 0 bases clipped from V and 3 bases from J, the junction kept 5 bases outside the gene matches. The CDR3 spans 16 residues.

V usage is TRBV21-1 and J usage is TRBJ1-5. TRBV21-1 is a documented pseudogene. The CDR3 runs to 14 residues. CDR3 region: CASSWSRGSQPQHF. For the CDR3, the DNA is TGTGCCAGCAGCTGGAGTAGGGGGAGTCAGCCCCAGCATTTT.

The gene calls are TRBV5-6 and TRBJ2-7; 12 bases fit TRBD1. The CDR3 is 17 residues long. V lost 4 bases to trimming and J lost 4 bases; unmatched junction nucleotides: 12. Germline lookup yields CDR1 SGHDT and CDR2 YYEEEE. Here the CDR3 reads CASSPPGGGQGAYEQYF. The CDR3 DNA reads TGTGCCAGCAGCCCACCCGGTGGGGGACAGGGGGCTTACGAGCAGTACTTC.

The V call is TRBV11-3, the J call TRBJ2-7; D possibly uses TRBD1 or TRBD2 (5 bases each). CDR1 SGHNT and CDR2 YENEEA come from the germline V gene. Trimming left V 1 base short and J 6 bases short, with 10 bases between. The CDR3 runs to 13 residues. CDR3 sequence reads: CASSLGPGREQYF. CDR3 nucleotide sequence: TGTGCCAGCAGCTTAGGGCCGGGACGCGAGCAGTACTTC.

The rearrangement links TRBV7-2 to TRBJ2-3; 11 bases match TRBD1. The ends lost 6 bases at V and 1 base at J; junction bases unmatched: 6. The CDR3 spans 16 residues. In germline, CDR1 is SGHTA, CDR2 FQGNSA. The CDR3 sequence is CASRWTGGAGTDTQYF. In DNA form, the CDR3 reads TGTGCCAGCAGATGGACAGGGGGCGCAGGCACAGATACGCAGTATTTT.

The genes are TRBV28 and TRBJ2-2; 8 nucleotides agree with TRBD2. Trimming removed 3 bases from V and 6 bases from J; junction bases left unmatched: 3. CDR1 is MDHEN and CDR2 is SYDVKM in the germline V gene. The CDR3 length is 14 residues. In DNA, the CDR3 is TGTGCCAGCAGTTTCCCCGGGGGGGCCGGGGAGCTGTTTTTT. Translating gives CASSFPGGAGELFF. The full variable domain, rest sourced from reference TRBV28 and TRBJ2-2, is DVKVTQSSRYLVKRTGEKVFLECVQDMDHENMFWYRQDPGLGLRLIYFSYDVKMKEKGDIPEGYSVSREKKERFSLILESASTNQTSMYLCASSFPGGAGELFFGEGSRLTVL.